The table lists the clone carrying this T cell receptor (beta chain) with many counts. The data were obtained in a study of beta chain features in type 1 diabetes. Sorting produced populations that all topped 95% purity. This CDR3 comprises 15 residues. CDR1 and CDR2 (germline): MNHNS, SASEGT. V dropped 6 bases and J dropped 0 bases, with 11 bases sitting between them. The investigators reverse transcribed all of the isolated RNA, so they sequenced expressed TCRB transcripts. This table comes from immunoSEQ multiplex PCR, and its TCRdb copy is limited to in-frame clones, with some not included. Found here are roughly 300,000 clones, roughly 8% of them singletons; the top ten hold 0.44%.

This receptor was identified in a woman between 18 and 29 years old in good health. The sequencing input was central memory CD4+ T cells from blood. The rearrangement uses TRBV6-1 and TRBJ2-2, with D possibly TRBD1 on 6 matching bases. CDR3 protein: CASRADRTNTGELFF. The CDR3 coding sequence is TGTGCCAGCAGAGCCGACAGGACGAACACCGGGGAGCTGTTTTTT.